The 32 T cell receptor beta chains reported below all come from one sample, sequenced in a study of beta chain features in type 1 diabetes. Every isolated RNA sample was fully reverse transcribed, so sequencing captured expressed TCRB transcripts. Sequenced by immunoSEQ multiplex PCR; TCRdb stores in-frame clones only, minus some. This sample carries about 470,000 clones, roughly 31% of them seen once, and the ten largest clones take around 0.065%. Material for sequencing was naive CD4+ T cells from blood. The receptor set was obtained from a man in his late teens or twenties in good health.

The gene calls are TRBV5-1 and TRBJ2-7, with unresolved D. V shed 7 bases and J shed 3 bases, with 11 bases lying between them. CDR3 length: 12 amino acids. Looked up from germline, CDR1 is SGHRS and CDR2 is YFSETQ. The CDR3 loop reads CASADSYYEQYF. CDR3 DNA sequence: TGCGCCAGCGCTGATTCCTACTACGAGCAGTACTTC.

This clone has just a few counts. The rearrangement links TRBV6-5 to TRBJ2-7, with 15 bases lining up with TRBD2. The CDR3 is made up of 15 amino acids. Germline trimming cut 6 bases from V and 7 bases from J; bases unmatched to any gene: 7. Germline assignment: CDR1 MNHEY and CDR2 SVGAGI. DNA for the CDR3: TGTGCCAGCAGCCGAGGACTAGCGGGAGGGCGAGAGCAGTACTTC. It yields the protein CASSRGLAGGREQYF.

This clone was counted between two and nine times. The chain joins TRBV30 to TRBJ2-1; 8 bases fit TRBD2. Germline V gene sequence: CDR1 GTSNPN, CDR2 SVGIG (reference sequence). The CDR3 runs 15 residues. The junction had 2 bases not matched to a gene; V was cut back by 0 bases and J by 1 base. The CDR3 loop is CAWSVLADSYNEQFF. CDR3 coding DNA: TGTGCCTGGAGTGTACTAGCGGATTCCTACAATGAGCAGTTCTTC.

This clone was seen a few times. The chain uses TRBV7-2 and TRBJ1-5; tentatively, D is TRBD1 (5 bases). The CDR3 spans 15 residues. V was cut by 4 bases and J by 5 bases, with 15 bases left in between. The germline V gene encodes CDR1 SGHTA and CDR2 FQGNSA. The CDR3 sequence is CASSSRVEKDQPQHF. The CDR3 DNA is TGTGCCAGCAGCTCCAGGGTGGAGAAGGATCAGCCCCAGCATTTT.

As to this clone: Other nucleotide sequences in the sample specify the same CDR3. The J gene is TRBJ2-5, the V gene TRBV29-1; D may be TRBD1 (5 bases). V was shortened by 3 bases and J by 1 base, with 6 bases between the two germline ends. This CDR3 contains 12 residues. Germline values: CDR1 SQVTM, CDR2 ANQGSEA. The CDR3 coding sequence is TGCAGCGTTGACAGGGCCCAAGAGACCCAGTACTTC. Residues: CSVDRAQETQYF.

This clone was detected a few times. The chain carries TRBV29-1 and TRBJ1-1; D call uncertain. The CDR3 is made up of 12 amino acids. The V gene's germline CDR1 is SQVTM and CDR2 ANQGSEA. V was trimmed by 7 bases and J by 1 base, leaving 10 bases between them. CDR3 sequence (DNA): TGCAGCGGTGGGTCAGCGAACACTGAAGCTTTCTTT. Translating it yields CSGGSANTEAFF. The full variable domain, rest sourced from reference TRBV29-1 and TRBJ1-1, is SAVISQKPSRDICQRGTSLTIQCQVDSQVTMMFWYRQQPGQSLTLIATANQGSEATYESGFVIDKFPISRPNLTFSTLTVSNMSPEDSSIYLCSGGSANTEAFFGQGTRLTVV.

This clone appeared a few times. At the DNA level, this CDR3 is encoded by other sequences in the same sample as well. J is TRBJ1-5 and V is TRBV30, with TRBD1 as a possible D gene (5 bases). Trimming stripped 0 bases from V and 3 bases from J, with 12 bases between. The CDR3 contains 15 residues. Per the germline V gene, CDR1 is GTSNPN and CDR2 is SVGIG (reference sequence). In DNA, the CDR3 is TGTGCCTGGAGTGTACGTGGGGGTCCCAATCAGCCCCAGCATTTT. Its translation: CAWSVRGGPNQPQHF.

There are a few counts of this clone. The V gene is TRBV15, the J gene TRBJ2-5, with D possibly being TRBD2 (6 bases). This CDR3 comprises 16 residues. CDR1 and CDR2 (germline): LNHNV, YYDKDF (reference sequence). Trimming took off 5 bases at V and 2 bases at J, with 18 bases between the two ends. CDR3 sequence reads: CATSGWRGFKQETQYF. In DNA, the CDR3 is TGTGCCACCAGCGGGTGGCGGGGTTTTAAGCAAGAGACCCAGTACTTC.

This sequence joins TRBV29-1 and TRBJ2-5; D remains unclear. This CDR3 has 10 amino acids. Germline assignment: CDR1 SQVTM and CDR2 ANQGSEA. CDR3 sequence: CSARVETQYF. CDR3 bases: TGCAGTGCCCGGGTGGAGACCCAGTACTTC.

This clone was recorded a few times. This chain uses TRBV5-4 with TRBJ2-1; 9 bases fit TRBD2. CDR3 length: 17 residues. Germline CDR1 SGHNT, CDR2 YYREEE (reference sequence). Trimming cost V 4 bases and J 0 bases; bases outside gene matches: 8. The CDR3 DNA follows: TGTGCCAGCAGCCTCCGACTAGCGGCACACTCCTACAATGAGCAGTTCTTC. Its protein product is CASSLRLAAHSYNEQFF.

The rearrangement uses TRBV30 and TRBJ2-1; no clear D gene. CDR3 length: 13 residues. Germline V gene data show CDR1 as GTSNPN and CDR2 as SVGIG (reference sequence). V was pared by 0 bases and J by 7 bases, with 10 bases between. DNA for the CDR3: TGTGCCTGGAGTGTACAGTTGGAAAATGAGCAGTTCTTC. Residues: CAWSVQLENEQFF.

The chain combines TRBV27 with TRBJ1-2, with D tentatively TRBD1 (5 bases). Germline V lookup: CDR1 MNHEY, CDR2 SMNVEV (reference sequence). The ends were cut back, 8 bases at V and 8 bases at J, with 15 bases in the middle. The length of the CDR3 is 12 residues. The CDR3 region has the DNA TGTGCCAGCTCCCCTCAGGGAGGGGGCTACACCTTC. Translation: CASSPQGGGYTF.

This clone was found a few times. The chain employs TRBV7-9 and TRBJ2-7; 7 nucleotides agree with TRBD1. This CDR3 has 14 residues. Germline-derived CDR1 and CDR2 are SEHNR and FQNEAQ (reference sequence). V lost 5 bases to trimming and J lost 4 bases; unmatched junction nucleotides: 8. CDR3 protein: CASSRTGAGYEQYF. The DNA of the CDR3 is TGTGCCAGCAGCCGAACAGGGGCAGGGTACGAGCAGTACTTC.

The rearrangement uses TRBV5-1 and TRBJ2-3; a possible D gene is TRBD2 (6 bases). Trimming left V 1 base short and J 5 bases short, with 14 bases between. The germline V gene has CDR1 SGHRS and CDR2 YFSETQ. This CDR3 spans 15 amino acids. The CDR3 sequence is CASSLIGGAEDTQYF. The CDR3 DNA is TGCGCCAGCAGCTTGATTGGAGGGGCGGAAGATACGCAGTATTTT.

On this clone itself: Other nucleotide sequences in the sample specify the same CDR3. This chain uses TRBV6-5 with TRBJ2-5; perhaps TRBD1 as D (5 bases). Per the germline V gene, CDR1 is MNHEY and CDR2 is SVGAGI. V lost 2 bases and J lost 4, with 5 bases in between. The CDR3 extends over 12 amino acids. The CDR3 sequence is CASSYQGETQYF. The CDR3 DNA reads as TGTGCCAGCAGTTACCAGGGAGAGACCCAGTACTTC.

Regarding this clone: The sample carries other DNA sequences with the same CDR3. V is TRBV6-5 and J is TRBJ2-7; 7 positions agree with TRBD1. Germline V gene sequence: CDR1 MNHEY, CDR2 SVGAGI. The CDR3 runs to 13 residues. J was trimmed by 0 bases and V by 5 bases; bases with no gene match: 1. This chain's CDR3 is CASSRQGSYEQYF. In DNA form, the CDR3 reads TGTGCCAGCAGTCGACAGGGCTCCTACGAGCAGTACTTC.

This clone has more than one count but fewer than ten. This chain links TRBV2 with TRBJ2-1, with 8 bases matching TRBD1. Germline V gene sequence: CDR1 SNHLY, CDR2 FYNNEI. This CDR3 contains 16 residues. Trimming cost V 6 bases and J 6 bases; bases outside gene matches: 13. The CDR3 spells CASSNLRGQAGNEQFF. The CDR3, as DNA: TGTGCCAGCAGCAACCTTCGGGGACAGGCTGGCAATGAGCAGTTCTTC.

As regards this clone: Other nucleotide sequences from this sample produce the same CDR3. The V and J genes are TRBV20-1 and TRBJ2-5; maybe TRBD2 (5 bases). This CDR3 contains 11 residues. In germline, CDR1 is DFQATT, CDR2 SNEGSKA (reference sequence). For the CDR3, the DNA is TGCAGCGGGCGGGCCGGAGAGACCCAGTACTTC. This sequence encodes CSGRAGETQYF.

A few counts support this clone. Other DNA sequences of this sample code for an identical CDR3. The chain is built from TRBV29-1 and TRBJ2-7, with TRBD1 as a possible D gene (6 bases). Germline V CDR1 and CDR2: SQVTM, ANQGSEA. The CDR3 length is 12 residues. The ends were cut back, 3 bases at V and 0 bases at J, with 6 bases in the middle. In DNA, the CDR3 is TGCAGCGTTGAGGACAGCTCCTACGAGCAGTACTTC. Its protein is CSVEDSSYEQYF.

The chain couples TRBV7-9 to TRBJ1-5; TRBD1 might be the D (5 bases). This CDR3 has 14 residues. Germline CDR1 SEHNR, CDR2 FQNEAQ (reference sequence). With 1 base removed from V and 6 bases from J, the gap between germline ends came to 10 bases. CDR3 residues: CASSLGQTGQPQHF. Here the CDR3 DNA reads TGTGCCAGCAGCTTAGGACAGACCGGTCAGCCCCAGCATTTT.

The chain couples TRBV5-1 to TRBJ2-3; D gene unclear. The CDR3 runs to 12 residues. From germline, CDR1 is SGHRS and CDR2 YFSETQ. V gave up 1 base and J gave up 4 bases, with 4 bases separating them. Here the CDR3 DNA reads TGCGCCAGCAGCTTGTGGTCAGATACGCAGTATTTT. This gives the protein CASSLWSDTQYF.

This clone has a single count. Here the CDR3 DNA reads TGTGCCTGTGAAAGGTGGTATTCACCCCTCCACTTT. Its translation is CACERWYSPLHF. V usage is TRBV30 and J usage is TRBJ1-6; the D is unclear. Trimming cost V 6 bases and J 8 bases, with 11 bases left between them. Germline CDR1 and CDR2: GTSNPN and SVGIG (reference sequence). The CDR3 consists of 12 residues. The variable domain in full, with the rest retrieved from reference TRBV30 and TRBJ1-6, is SQTIHQWPATLVQPVGSPLSLECTVEGTSNPNLYWYRQAAGRGLQLLFYSVGIGQISSEVPQNLSASRPQDRQFILSSKKLLLSDSGFYLCACERWYSPLHFGNGTRLTVT.

The V call is TRBV7-2, the J call TRBJ2-3; TRBD1 matches at 7 bases. Germline CDR1 and CDR2: SGHTA and FQGNSA. This CDR3 is 15 amino acids long. The ends lost 5 bases at V and 2 bases at J; junction bases unmatched: 7. The CDR3 DNA is TGTGCCAGCAGCCGGCGACAGGGCCCCACAGATACGCAGTATTTT. Its protein is CASSRRQGPTDTQYF.

In this sample, this clone turned up a few times. This sequence joins TRBV15 and TRBJ2-3, with 9 positions matching TRBD1. CDR1 is LNHNV and CDR2 is YYDKDF in the germline V gene (reference sequence). This CDR3 spans 13 amino acids. Trimming removed 7 bases from V and 5 bases from J; junction bases left unmatched: 4. In DNA, the CDR3 is TGTGCCACCAACAGGGGGCTGGGAGATACGCAGTATTTT. Translation: CATNRGLGDTQYF. Drawing the rest from reference TRBV15 and TRBJ2-3, the complete variable domain is DAMVIQNPRYQVTQFGKPVTLSCSQTLNHNVMYWYQQKSSQAPKLLFHYYDKDFNNEADTPDNFQSRRPNTSFCFLDIRSPGLGDTAMYLCATNRGLGDTQYFGPGTRLTVL.

The V call is TRBV2, the J call TRBJ2-7; a possible D gene is TRBD2 (5 bases). Germline V lookup: CDR1 SNHLY, CDR2 FYNNEI. This CDR3 is built from 13 residues. With 8 bases removed from V and 3 bases from J, the gap between germline ends came to 14 bases. The CDR3 loop is CASFRGSDYEQYF. The CDR3 DNA sequence: TGTGCCAGCTTCCGGGGTTCTGACTACGAGCAGTACTTC. The whole variable domain, remainder taken from reference TRBV2 and TRBJ2-7, is EPEVTQTPSHQVTQMGQEVILRCVPISNHLYFYWYRQILGQKVEFLVSFYNNEISEKSEIFDDQFSVERPDGSNFTLKIRSTKLEDSAMYFCASFRGSDYEQYFGPGTRLTVT.

A few counts support this clone. This chain connects TRBV21-1 to TRBJ2-5; the DNA was not used to check the table's D call, TRBD2. TRBV21-1 is flagged as a pseudogene. CDR3 length: 14 amino acids. Here the CDR3 reads CASSNARVQETQYF. As DNA, the CDR3 is TGTGCCAGCAGCAACGCCCGGGTACAAGAGACCCAGTACTTC.

The gene calls are TRBV30 and TRBJ1-5; maybe TRBD1 (5 bases). Germline V gene data show CDR1 as GTSNPN and CDR2 as SVGIG (reference sequence). The ends were cut back, 3 bases at V and 7 bases at J, with 19 bases in the middle. This CDR3 region has 15 residues. Here the CDR3 reads CAWSAGAGQRQPQHF. The CDR3 nucleotides read TGTGCCTGGAGCGCCGGGGCAGGGCAGCGGCAGCCCCAGCATTTT.

This clone has more than one count but fewer than ten. The rearrangement uses TRBV4-3 and TRBJ2-1; D possibly corresponds to TRBD2 (6 bases). Trimming stripped 0 bases from V and 10 bases from J, with 10 bases between. CDR1 LGHNA and CDR2 YSLEER come from the germline V gene. There are 13 residues in the CDR3. The CDR3 DNA reads as TGCGCCAGCAGCCAAGATGGCAGCGGGGAGCAGTTCTTC. This codes for CASSQDGSGEQFF.

This rearrangement joins TRBV4-1 to TRBJ1-5, with 7 bases fitting TRBD1. V gave up 0 bases and J gave up 6 bases; unmatched junction bases: 8. The length of the CDR3 is 16 residues. Germline assignment: CDR1 MGHRA and CDR2 YSYEKL. The CDR3 coding sequence is TGCGCCAGCAGCCAAGAACCGGGGACAGTTCCTCAGCCCCAGCATTTT. Protein sequence: CASSQEPGTVPQPQHF.

V is TRBV15 and J is TRBJ2-5, with 8 bases that match TRBD2. V lost 5 bases to trimming and J lost 3 bases; unmatched junction nucleotides: 2. The CDR3 is made up of 13 amino acids. Germline CDR1 LNHNV, CDR2 YYDKDF (reference sequence). CDR3 protein: CATSLSGEETQYF. The CDR3 DNA follows: TGTGCCACCAGCCTTAGCGGGGAAGAGACCCAGTACTTC.

The genes are TRBV2 and TRBJ2-3; D remains ambiguous. The V end lost 6 bases, the J end lost 0 bases, and 10 bases lay between the germline ends. Germline CDR1 reads SNHLY; CDR2 reads FYNNEI. The CDR3 consists of 14 residues. This CDR3 is CASSPLGSTDTQYF. Here the CDR3 DNA reads TGTGCCAGCAGCCCCCTGGGGAGCACAGATACGCAGTATTTT. The variable domain in full, completed from reference TRBV2 and TRBJ2-3, reads EPEVTQTPSHQVTQMGQEVILRCVPISNHLYFYWYRQILGQKVEFLVSFYNNEISEKSEIFDDQFSVERPDGSNFTLKIRSTKLEDSAMYFCASSPLGSTDTQYFGPGTRLTVL.

The CDR3 protein is CASSHVWGTSGTTDTQYF. The DNA of the CDR3 is TGTGCCAGCAGCCACGTGTGGGGAACTAGCGGGACCACAGATACGCAGTATTTT. This sequence joins TRBV5-6 and TRBJ2-3; 10 positions agree with TRBD2. This CDR3 contains 18 residues. Germline V lookup: CDR1 SGHDT, CDR2 YYEEEE. J gave up 2 bases and V 4 bases, and 13 bases lay outside the gene matches.